This T cell receptor beta chain was observed in a study of T-cell reconstitution after alpha-beta-depleted transplantation in children. Preparation of the TCRbeta library used unique molecular identifiers. TCRdb re-called the PCR reads through MiXCR, storing one row per CDR3 protein. This sample has 70,000 to 95,000 distinct CDR3 sequences, with roughly 18% found just once. This clonotype was seen more than once but under ten times. Its antigen is not identified. General study points: Several patients had high TCRbeta diversity at day 60; it came from surviving recipient T cells and thymic progenitors.

The sequences come from PBMCs, mostly from graft donor cells, collected 360 days after TCRalphabeta/CD19-depleted stem cell transplant. This TCR came from a male patient between 2 and 15 years old who had a stem cell transplant for acute lymphoblastic leukemia, so the T cells may come from the graft donor.

CDR3 amino acids: CASSLGGTFTDTQYF. The CDR3 coding sequence is TGTGCCAGCAGTTTAGGGGGCACATTCACAGATACGCAGTATTTT. The chain recombines TRBV12-3 or TRBV12-4 with TRBJ2-3; D is perhaps TRBD1 (5 bases). The V gene lost 1 base and the J gene lost 2 bases, with 10 bases spanning the gap. CDR3 size: 15 residues.